The T cell receptor beta chain under discussion was sequenced for a study of regulatory T cells in long-lasting Graves disease. Described time point: newly diagnosed GD, antithyroid drugs for less than 3 months. The TCR library used RNA extracted from PBMCs. The source of the patients was an endocrinology department in Xi'an, China. This clonotype was seen more than once but under ten times. Arm-PCR of CDR3 regions with iRepertoire HTBI primers generated TCR beta libraries. One entry per CDR3 protein, called by TCRdb with MiXCR from the multiplex PCR reads. The table has hundreds of thousands of distinct CDR3 sequences, approximately 15% seen once. Germline CDR1 is KGHSH and CDR2 is LQKENI. V gave up 2 bases and J gave up 4 bases, with 15 bases separating them. The CDR3 totals 15 residues. The sample also formed part of further work on T cells in Graves' hyperthyroidism and ophthalmopathy.

The sequence was obtained from a woman aged 30 to 39 with Graves disease. The chain combines TRBV18 with TRBJ2-7, with D possibly being TRBD2 (7 bases). The material sequenced was peripheral blood mononuclear cells (PBMCs), taken at new diagnosis, from a patient treated with antithyroid drugs. CDR3 DNA sequence: TGTGCCAGCTCACCATCGGGGGGCGGACCTTACGAGCAGTACTTC. Translated: CASSPSGGGPYEQYF.